This T cell receptor beta chain comes out of a study of blood T cell repertoires in COVID-19. Across the whole study: Samples of COVID-19 (acute and convalescent) were obtained from the United States, Italy and Spain. T cells, B-cell-depleted T cells, or PBMCs supplied cDNA or gDNA.

Libraries were prepared by immunoSEQ multiplex PCR; TCRdb keeps only in-frame clonotypes and omits some of them. The table records roughly 340,000 clones, 85% to 90% of them present only once. This CDR3 has 16 residues. Unmatched junction bases numbered 8, after V lost 0 bases and J lost 6 bases. This study enrolled people aged about 18 to 95 from about two dozen US geographic areas. The recovered donors of Cohort 3 showed two negative PCRs, clearance, or symptom resolution. The TCR comes from a man between 18 and 35 years old who had recovered from COVID-19. The rearrangement links TRBV5-3 to TRBJ1-5; the match to TRBD1 covers 8 bases. TRBV5-3 is an ORF; its function is uncertain. What was sequenced was PBMCs or T cells enriched from blood (not recorded which). The CDR3 bases are TGTGCCAGAAGCTTGGGGATGGACAGGGTGAGTCAGCCCCAGCATTTT. Protein product: CARSLGMDRVSQPQHF.